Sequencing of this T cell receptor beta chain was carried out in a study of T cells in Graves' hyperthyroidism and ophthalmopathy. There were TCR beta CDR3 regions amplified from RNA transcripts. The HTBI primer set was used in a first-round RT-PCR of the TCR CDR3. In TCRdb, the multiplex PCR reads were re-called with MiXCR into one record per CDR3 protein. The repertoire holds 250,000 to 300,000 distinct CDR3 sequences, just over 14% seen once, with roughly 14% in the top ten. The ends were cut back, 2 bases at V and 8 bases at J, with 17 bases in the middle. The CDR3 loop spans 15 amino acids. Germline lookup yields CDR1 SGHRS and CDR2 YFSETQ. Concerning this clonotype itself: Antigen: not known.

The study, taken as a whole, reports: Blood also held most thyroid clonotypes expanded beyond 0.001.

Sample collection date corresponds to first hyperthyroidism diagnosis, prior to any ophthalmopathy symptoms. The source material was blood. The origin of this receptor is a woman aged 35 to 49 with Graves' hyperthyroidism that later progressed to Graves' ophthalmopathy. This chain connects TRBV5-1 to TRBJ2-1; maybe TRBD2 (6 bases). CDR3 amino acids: CASSFDQWREDEQFF. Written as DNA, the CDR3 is TGCGCCAGCAGCTTTGACCAATGGAGGGAGGATGAGCAGTTCTTC.